This T cell receptor beta chain comes out of a study of T cell clonality in common variable immunodeficiency. The CDR3 is 14 residues long. Germline CDR1 and CDR2: SEHNR and FQNEAQ (reference sequence). The repertoire was sequenced with immunoSEQ multiplex PCR; TCRdb's copy has only in-frame clones and lacks some. The sample has tens of thousands of clones, none seen only once. This clone has only a few counts. The observed sequence ends 3 residues before the CDR3 terminus, with the missing tail filled in from the germline J gene. This chain uses TRBV7-9 with TRBJ2-4, with 8 positions matching TRBD1. This clonotype was obtained from a person aged 18 to 70 in good health. Material for sequencing was peripheral blood mononuclear cells. The sequenced part of the CDR3 DNA is TGTGCCAGCAGCTTAGGGACAGGGACTTATGGT. Amino acid sequence: CASSLGTGTYG. The complete CDR3 reads CASSLGTGTYGQYF.